Following are 23 T cell receptor beta chains from one sample sequenced in a study of blood T cell repertoires in COVID-19. Produced via immunoSEQ multiplex PCR; TCRdb's table is partial and in-frame only. The sample includes approximately 440,000 clones, 90% of them seen just once. The sequencing sample was made of PBMCs or T cells enriched from blood (not recorded which). The receptor set was obtained from a man between 18 and 35 years old who had recovered from COVID-19.

This chain links TRBV2 with TRBJ2-7; TRBD1 matches at 7 bases. Germline V gives CDR1 SNHLY, CDR2 FYNNEI. With V trimmed by 3 bases and J by 2 bases, 4 bases remained unmatched. The CDR3 runs 14 residues. CDR3 amino acids: CASSDDRAAYEQYF. The CDR3 bases are TGTGCCAGCAGTGATGACAGGGCTGCCTACGAGCAGTACTTC.

This chain connects TRBV2 to TRBJ1-4, with D possibly being TRBD1 (5 bases). Germline V gene sequence: CDR1 SNHLY, CDR2 FYNNEI. The V gene lost 6 bases and the J gene lost 7 bases, with 18 bases spanning the gap. The CDR3 covers 15 residues. The CDR3 DNA reads as TGTGCCAGCAGGGTCACAGGTCCCATCGGTGAAAAACTGTTTTTT. Translating it yields CASRVTGPIGEKLFF.

The chain combines TRBV7-9 with TRBJ2-1, with 8 bases matching TRBD2. V lost 4 bases to trimming and J lost 2 bases; unmatched junction nucleotides: 7. The germline V gene has CDR1 SEHNR and CDR2 FQNEAQ (reference sequence). This CDR3 contains 16 residues. This CDR3 reads CASSSQLAGTYNEQFF. CDR3 nucleotide sequence: TGTGCCAGCAGCTCACAGCTAGCGGGCACCTACAATGAGCAGTTCTTC.

The chain is built from TRBV27 and TRBJ1-6, with 9 bases identical to TRBD1. Germline values: CDR1 MNHEY, CDR2 SMNVEV (reference sequence). The CDR3 covers 14 residues. Unmatched junction bases numbered 2, after V lost 4 bases and J lost 7 bases. CDR3 region: CASSWGTGNSPLHF. The CDR3, as DNA: TGTGCCAGCAGTTGGGGGACAGGGAATTCACCCCTCCACTTT.

The chain joins TRBV15 to TRBJ1-1; D is uncertain. This CDR3 is built from 17 residues. Trimming cost V 0 bases and J 0 bases, with 14 bases left between them. The germline CDR1 and CDR2 sequences are LNHNV and YYDKDF (reference sequence). The CDR3 DNA is TGTGCCACCAGCAGAGATCCGCCCCCGGACTTGAACACTGAAGCTTTCTTT. It is translated as CATSRDPPPDLNTEAFF. The full variable domain, rest sourced from reference TRBV15 and TRBJ1-1, is DAMVIQNPRYQVTQFGKPVTLSCSQTLNHNVMYWYQQKSSQAPKLLFHYYDKDFNNEADTPDNFQSRRPNTSFCFLDIRSPGLGDTAMYLCATSRDPPPDLNTEAFFGQGTRLTVV.

V and J are TRBV19 and TRBJ1-1, with 10 bases that match TRBD1. Germline CDR1 and CDR2: LNHDA and SQIVND (reference sequence). The junction had 3 bases not matched to a gene; V was cut back by 6 bases and J by 2 bases. This CDR3 region has 14 residues. CDR3 protein: CASSWDRGNTEAFF. In DNA, the CDR3 is TGTGCCAGTAGCTGGGACAGGGGAAACACTGAAGCTTTCTTT.

The chain has TRBV29-1 and TRBJ2-5; unclear D gene. Germline V CDR1 and CDR2: SQVTM, ANQGSEA. V shed 6 bases and J shed 7 bases, with 15 bases lying between them. There are 12 residues in the CDR3. CDR3 sequence reads: CSVPGPKWTQYF. The CDR3 DNA sequence: TGCAGCGTGCCGGGTCCTAAGTGGACCCAGTACTTC.

The chain links TRBV10-3 to TRBJ2-3, with D tentatively TRBD2 (5 bases). The length of the CDR3 is 13 residues. Germline CDR1 ENHRY, CDR2 SYGVKD. The germline V and J ends were trimmed by 10 bases and 0 bases, with 11 bases remaining between them. CDR3 residues: CATKTTSTDTQYF. The CDR3 bases are TGTGCCACGAAGACTACTAGCACAGATACGCAGTATTTT.

The V gene is TRBV19, the J gene TRBJ1-2; 8 bases are shared with TRBD1. The V and J ends lost 9 bases and 4 bases, in that order; junction bases with no gene match: 4. The CDR3 length is 12 residues. The germline gives CDR1 LNHDA, CDR2 SQIVND (reference sequence). The CDR3 sequence: CASTGTGYGYTF. Here the CDR3 DNA reads TGTGCCAGCACCGGGACAGGCTATGGCTACACCTTC.

The chain couples TRBV2 to TRBJ2-1, with 11 bases matching TRBD2. Germline V gene data show CDR1 as SNHLY and CDR2 as FYNNEI. V lost 7 bases and J lost 6; bases outside the gene matches: 2. This CDR3 spans 13 amino acids. The CDR3 DNA is TGTGCCAGCATGCTAGCGGGAGGCAATGAGCAGTTCTTC. It encodes CASMLAGGNEQFF.

This chain uses TRBV6-5 with TRBJ1-1, with TRBD1 matching 10 bases. V lost 6 bases to trimming and J lost 4 bases; unmatched junction nucleotides: 5. Germline CDR1 reads MNHEY; CDR2 reads SVGAGI. This CDR3 is built from 14 residues. The CDR3 DNA sequence: TGTGCCAGCAGCACCGGGACAGGGGTCACTGAAGCTTTCTTT. It codes for CASSTGTGVTEAFF.

V and J are TRBV28 and TRBJ2-7, with 7 bases matching TRBD1. The CDR3 covers 14 residues. Germline V gene lookup returns CDR1 MDHEN and CDR2 SYDVKM. Trimming at V came to 5 bases and at J to 2 bases, leaving 6 bases not matched to a gene. The CDR3 region is CASSRDRNTYEQYF. Written as DNA, the CDR3 is TGTGCCAGCAGTCGGGACAGAAATACCTACGAGCAGTACTTC. Filled out from reference TRBV28 and TRBJ2-7, the complete variable domain reads DVKVTQSSRYLVKRTGEKVFLECVQDMDHENMFWYRQDPGLGLRLIYFSYDVKMKEKGDIPEGYSVSREKKERFSLILESASTNQTSMYLCASSRDRNTYEQYFGPGTRLTVT.

The V and J genes are TRBV10-3 and TRBJ2-7; a possible D gene is TRBD1 (5 bases). V was shortened by 7 bases and J by 3 bases, with 13 bases between the two germline ends. Germline CDR1 and CDR2: ENHRY and SYGVKD. The CDR3 is 13 residues long. CDR3 amino acids: CAITARQGYEQYF. CDR3 nucleotides: TGTGCCATCACGGCTCGGCAGGGCTACGAGCAGTACTTC.

The chain joins TRBV7-2 to TRBJ1-2, with 8 bases that match TRBD1. There are 14 residues in the CDR3. The germline gives CDR1 SGHTA, CDR2 FQGNSA. V lost 5 bases and J lost 8; bases outside the gene matches: 10. The DNA for the CDR3 is TGTGCCAGCAGCCAAACTGGGACAGGAAGGGGCTACACCTTC. It encodes CASSQTGTGRGYTF. Combining the CDR3 with reference TRBV7-2 and TRBJ1-2 gives the whole variable domain GAGVSQSPSNKVTEKGKDVELRCDPISGHTALYWYRQSLGQGLEFLIYFQGNSAPDKSGLPSDRFSAERTGGSVSTLTIQRTQQEDSAVYLCASSQTGTGRGYTFGSGTRLTVV.

The chain combines TRBV19 with TRBJ1-2; no reliable D call. V was pared by 3 bases and J by 5 bases, with 13 bases between. Germline V gene sequence: CDR1 LNHDA, CDR2 SQIVND (reference sequence). This CDR3 is 14 amino acids long. The CDR3 DNA is TGTGCCAGTAGTATGGCCTCGGCGGGTTATGGCTACACCTTC. Translated, it gives CASSMASAGYGYTF.

This clone was counted a few times. This chain joins TRBV6-2 or TRBV6-3 and TRBJ1-1; no definite D call. Germline CDR1 MNHEY, CDR2 SVGEGT. The CDR3 covers 12 residues. The V end lost 2 bases, the J end lost 2 bases, and 3 bases lay between the germline ends. Here the CDR3 DNA reads TGTGCCAGCAGTTACCCTAACACTGAAGCTTTCTTT. Its translation: CASSYPNTEAFF.

The chain combines TRBV24-1 with TRBJ1-2; D ambiguous. Per germline, CDR1 KGHDR and CDR2 SFDVKD. The CDR3 has 11 residues. The V end lost 5 bases, the J end lost 8 bases, and 8 bases lay between the germline ends. CDR3 DNA: TGTGCCACCAGTGGACTCCGGGGCTACACCTTC. Protein product: CATSGLRGYTF.

The chain uses TRBV2 and TRBJ1-5, with D unclear. The length of the CDR3 is 15 residues. CDR1 and CDR2 (germline): SNHLY, FYNNEI. V was shortened by 0 bases and J by 6 bases, with 12 bases between the two germline ends. CDR3 protein: CASSEAGRGVQPQHF. For the CDR3, the DNA is TGTGCCAGCAGTGAAGCGGGTCGGGGTGTTCAGCCCCAGCATTTT.

This rearrangement joins TRBV2 to TRBJ2-1, with 7 bases that match TRBD1. Germline loops: CDR1 SNHLY, CDR2 FYNNEI. The CDR3 covers 14 residues. With 7 bases clipped from V and 4 bases from J, the junction kept 7 bases outside the gene matches. For the CDR3, the DNA is TGTGCCAGCAACGAGGACAGGAGGTACAATGAGCAGTTCTTC. Its protein product is CASNEDRRYNEQFF.

The V and J genes are TRBV28 and TRBJ2-7, with D possibly being TRBD2 (5 bases). Trimming took 2 bases from V and 4 from J, leaving 9 bases between them. Per germline, CDR1 MDHEN and CDR2 SYDVKM. The CDR3 length is 13 residues. CDR3 bases: TGTGCCAGCAGTTTAAAGGACTCGTACGAGCAGTACTTC. Its translation: CASSLKDSYEQYF.

This clone was counted once. The chain employs TRBV6-5 and TRBJ1-2, with D possibly being TRBD1 (6 bases). CDR3 length equals 13 residues. V was shortened by 6 bases and J by 2 bases, with 10 bases between the two germline ends. CDR1 is MNHEY and CDR2 is SVGAGI in the germline V gene. The CDR3 DNA is TGTGCCAGCAGCACGACAGGCAACTATGGCTACACCTTC. Translation gives CASSTTGNYGYTF.

A few counts support this clone. The rearrangement uses TRBV20-1 and TRBJ1-2, with 8 bases that match TRBD1. This CDR3 is built from 14 residues. The germline V gene encodes CDR1 DFQATT and CDR2 SNEGSKA (reference sequence). The V segment lost 3 bases and the J segment 4 bases; nucleotides outside the gene matches: 7. CDR3: CSASRQGAFYGYTF. The CDR3 nucleotides read TGCAGTGCTAGTAGGCAGGGGGCCTTCTATGGCTACACCTTC.

V gene TRBV9 combines with J gene TRBJ1-6, with D possibly being TRBD1 (5 bases). Germline CDR1 SGDLS, CDR2 YYNGEE. The V gene lost 7 bases and the J gene lost 10 bases, with 21 bases spanning the gap. The CDR3 loop spans 15 amino acids. CDR3 nucleotide sequence: TGTGCCAGCGCCTTAGCGGGGGGTGCGGGATCACCCCTCCACTTT. Translated, it gives CASALAGGAGSPLHF.